The 3 T cell receptor beta chains given below trace back to one sample, sequenced in a study of CD8 T cells in Susac syndrome. An amount of RNA that ranged from roughly 0.5 to 1 ug was reverse transcribed with random hexamers. Each CDR3 protein gets one entry after TCRdb re-called the immunoSEQ multiplex PCR reads with MiXCR. The sample records about 83,000 distinct CDR3 sequences, approximately 96% being singletons. The sample was CD8+ T cells from PBMCs. The receptors were gathered from a human donor with Susac syndrome.

The V gene is TRBV7-6, the J gene TRBJ2-5; D is unresolved. The V end was cut by 2 bases, the J end by 4 bases, with 17 bases between. The CDR3 length is 16 residues. Germline values: CDR1 SGHVS, CDR2 FNYEAQ. CDR3 DNA sequence: TGTGCCAGCAGCTTATCGATAGCTCCTCTAGTAGAGACCCAGTACTTC. Its protein product is CASSLSIAPLVETQYF.

The V call is TRBV7-8, the J call TRBJ2-7; D is possibly TRBD1 (6 bases). This CDR3 comprises 13 residues. V shed 5 bases and J shed 9 bases, with 17 bases lying between them. Germline V lookup: CDR1 SGHVS, CDR2 FQNEAQ. CDR3 in amino acids: CASSPGQAQRQYF. The CDR3 coding sequence is TGTGCCAGCAGCCCGGGACAAGCGCAAAGGCAGTACTTC.

This sequence joins TRBV29-1 and TRBJ1-1; tentative D call: TRBD1 (5 bases). In germline, CDR1 is SQVTM, CDR2 ANQGSEA. The CDR3 runs to 12 residues. With 4 bases removed from V and 5 bases from J, the gap between germline ends came to 11 bases. Written as DNA, the CDR3 is TGCAGCGTTGTGGGGGATCGGACTGAAGCTTTCTTT. Protein sequence: CSVVGDRTEAFF.